Below are 30 T cell receptor beta chains sequenced from a single sample in a study of T cell changes during pregnancy in multiple sclerosis. Some clones are missing from TCRdb's copy, which holds only in-frame ones; the method was immunoSEQ multiplex PCR. The repertoire holds 85,000 to 130,000 clones, with roughly 89% as singletons. This sample comprised peripheral blood, obtained before pregnancy. The receptors stem from a female donor with multiple sclerosis, enrolled in a pregnancy study.

This chain links TRBV6-6 with TRBJ1-4; tentative D call: TRBD1 (5 bases). The CDR3 is 13 residues long. Looked up from germline, CDR1 is MNHNY and CDR2 is SVGAGI (reference sequence). The CDR3, as DNA: TGTGCTACTAAGGGGAGGGTCGGTGAAAAACTGTTTTTT. Translated, it gives CATKGRVGEKLFF.

The chain uses TRBV7-8 and TRBJ2-6, with a possible D match to TRBD2 (7 bases). The CDR3 consists of 17 residues. The germline V gene encodes CDR1 SGHVS and CDR2 FQNEAQ. Deletions cut 2 bases from V and 4 bases from J, with 15 bases between. CDR3 in DNA: TGTGCCAGCAGCTTACGCGCGCGGGGGCAGGGGGCCAACGTCCTGACTTTC. This sequence encodes CASSLRARGQGANVLTF.

This sequence joins TRBV6-6 and TRBJ2-7, with TRBD2 matching 8 bases. V shed 6 bases, J shed 3 bases, and the junction held 7 bases outside the gene matches. The CDR3 runs to 14 residues. Looked up from germline, CDR1 is MNHNY and CDR2 is SVGAGI (reference sequence). CDR3 loop: CASSRPAGGYEQYF. The CDR3 bases are TGTGCCAGCAGCCGACCGGCGGGGGGCTACGAGCAGTACTTC.

This rearrangement joins TRBV7-8 to TRBJ2-2; 10 bases fit TRBD2. This CDR3 is built from 17 residues. Germline values: CDR1 SGHVS, CDR2 FQNEAQ. The V gene end was trimmed by 4 bases and the J gene end by 5 bases; junction bases not matched to a gene: 10. In DNA, the CDR3 is TGTGCCAGCAGCTCTATAGCGGGGGGCTATCGGACCGGGGAGCTGTTTTTT. The encoded protein is CASSSIAGGYRTGELFF.

The CDR3 region is CASSLGVASNQPQHF. The CDR3 nucleotides read TGTGCCAGCAGCTTAGGGGTGGCTAGCAATCAGCCCCAGCATTTT. This chain uses TRBV13 with TRBJ1-5; D remains ambiguous. Germline-derived CDR1 and CDR2 are PRHDT and FYEKMQ (reference sequence). Deletions cut 0 bases from V and 0 bases from J, with 6 bases between. CDR3 size: 15 residues.

The V and J genes are TRBV7-2 and TRBJ1-3, with D possibly matching TRBD1 (5 bases). Germline V CDR1 and CDR2: SGHTA, FQGNSA. The ends were cut back, 2 bases at V and 1 base at J, with 12 bases in the middle. The CDR3 length is 16 residues. CDR3 protein: CASSLKNQGSGNTIYF. The CDR3, as DNA: TGTGCCAGCAGCTTAAAGAATCAGGGTTCTGGAAACACCATATATTTT.

The chain joins TRBV6-5 to TRBJ2-7, with 9 bases that match TRBD1. V shed 6 bases, J shed 2 bases, and the junction held 2 bases outside the gene matches. Germline V gene lookup returns CDR1 MNHEY and CDR2 SVGAGI. The CDR3 runs 13 residues. CDR3 loop: CASRQGAAYEQYF. CDR3 sequence (DNA): TGTGCCAGCAGACAGGGGGCCGCCTACGAGCAGTACTTC.

The J gene is TRBJ1-1, the V gene TRBV4-2; D remains unclear. V gave up 0 bases and J gave up 8 bases, with 10 bases separating them. In germline, CDR1 is LGHNA, CDR2 YNFKEQ. The CDR3 totals 13 residues. The CDR3 protein is CASSQDTTIEAFF. Here the CDR3 DNA reads TGTGCCAGCAGCCAAGATACGACTATAGAAGCTTTCTTT.

The chain couples TRBV18 to TRBJ1-4; D possibly corresponds to TRBD1 (6 bases). V dropped 3 bases and J dropped 2 bases, with 7 bases sitting between them. The CDR3 totals 14 residues. Germline V CDR1 and CDR2: KGHSH, LQKENI. The CDR3 region has the DNA TGTGCCAGCTCACCTCAGGGGACTAATGAAAAACTGTTTTTT. Protein: CASSPQGTNEKLFF.

The V gene is TRBV27, the J gene TRBJ2-3, with TRBD1 as a possible D gene (5 bases). The CDR3 runs 13 residues. The germline V and J ends were trimmed by 4 bases and 4 bases, with 9 bases remaining between them. Germline loops: CDR1 MNHEY, CDR2 SMNVEV (reference sequence). The CDR3, as DNA: TGTGCCAGCAGTTCAAGGGGCCCAGATACGCAGTATTTT. It translates to CASSSRGPDTQYF.

The chain is built from TRBV6-4 and TRBJ2-3; 12 bases are shared with TRBD2. The V and J ends lost 6 bases and 6 bases, in that order; junction bases with no gene match: 7. Germline V gene data show CDR1 as MRHNA and CDR2 as SNTAGT. This CDR3 comprises 15 residues. The CDR3 region has the DNA TGTGCCAGCAGGAAACTAGCGGGAGGAGGGGATACGCAGTATTTT. This sequence encodes CASRKLAGGGDTQYF.

The rearrangement uses TRBV9 and TRBJ2-5; 9 positions match TRBD1. The V gene end was trimmed by 4 bases and the J gene end by 1 base; junction bases not matched to a gene: 2. CDR1 SGDLS and CDR2 YYNGEE come from the germline V gene. The CDR3 spans 14 residues. The CDR3 loop is CASSRQGVQETQYF. The CDR3 region has the DNA TGTGCCAGCAGCAGACAGGGGGTCCAAGAGACCCAGTACTTC.

CDR3: CASSQFGLAGGPATGELFF. The CDR3 DNA reads as TGCGCCAGCAGCCAATTCGGACTAGCGGGAGGGCCCGCCACCGGGGAGCTGTTTTTT. This chain links TRBV4-1 with TRBJ2-2; TRBD2 matches 15 bases. CDR3 length equals 19 residues. The germline V gene encodes CDR1 MGHRA and CDR2 YSYEKL. Trimming cost V 2 bases and J 4 bases; bases outside gene matches: 8.

This sequence joins TRBV9 and TRBJ2-2, with a weak D call TRBD2 (6 bases). The V end lost 0 bases, the J end lost 7 bases, and 16 bases lay between the germline ends. This CDR3 has 16 amino acids. CDR1 is SGDLS, CDR2 YYNGEE, per germline. Written as DNA, the CDR3 is TGTGCCAGCAGCGTAGAGGTTCGGACTAAGGGCGGGGAGCTGTTTTTT. Amino acid sequence: CASSVEVRTKGGELFF.

The chain links TRBV19 to TRBJ1-5; D not certain. The V gene's germline CDR1 is LNHDA and CDR2 SQIVND (reference sequence). Trimming took 2 bases from V and 4 from J, leaving 6 bases between them. CDR3 length equals 13 residues. The CDR3 nucleotides read TGTGCCAGTAGTATATCCCTTAATCAGCCCCAGCATTTT. Translation: CASSISLNQPQHF.

V usage is TRBV11-3 and J usage is TRBJ1-3; unclear D gene. Trimming pared 7 bases from V and 1 base from J, leaving 11 bases between. There are 14 residues in the CDR3. Germline V gene sequence: CDR1 SGHNT, CDR2 YENEEA. CDR3 protein: CASTIGRSGNTIYF. DNA of the CDR3: TGTGCCAGCACTATAGGGAGATCTGGAAACACCATATATTTT.

The chain links TRBV27 to TRBJ2-7; D possibly corresponds to TRBD2 (5 bases). V shed 6 bases and J shed 4 bases, with 13 bases lying between them. Germline V lookup: CDR1 MNHEY, CDR2 SMNVEV (reference sequence). The length of the CDR3 is 13 residues. The CDR3 reads CASSGVGRYEQYF. The CDR3 DNA reads TGTGCCAGCAGCGGGGTCGGGCGTTACGAGCAGTACTTC.

Here the CDR3 DNA reads TGTGCCAGTAGTTCAGTCCTGGACAGTTCAGAGACCCAGTACTTC. Encoded protein: CASSSVLDSSETQYF. The genes are TRBV19 and TRBJ2-5; D might be TRBD1 (6 bases). The CDR3 has 15 amino acids. Between the trimmed V and J ends, which lost 5 bases and 4 bases, there was a span of 17 bases. Per the germline V gene, CDR1 is LNHDA and CDR2 is SQIVND (reference sequence).

The chain carries TRBV7-3 and TRBJ2-3; 8 bases align to TRBD2. CDR3 size: 16 residues. Trimming took 2 bases from V and 4 from J; bases not matched to a gene: 8. CDR1 SGHTA and CDR2 FQGTGA come from the germline V gene. CDR3 DNA sequence: TGTGCCAGCAGCTTATTAAGCGGGGGAGCCCCAGATACGCAGTATTTT. The encoded protein is CASSLLSGGAPDTQYF.

J is TRBJ1-5 and V is TRBV10-3, with D uncertain. V lost 4 bases to trimming and J lost 2 bases, with 12 bases between them. Looked up from germline, CDR1 is ENHRY and CDR2 is SYGVKD. The CDR3 totals 15 residues. This CDR3 is CAISVNNFGNQPQHF. DNA of the CDR3: TGTGCCATCAGTGTTAATAATTTTGGCAATCAGCCCCAGCATTTT.

Worth noting for this clone: This sample also contains other DNA sequences that code for the same CDR3. The CDR3: CASSQGSEETQYF. CDR3 nucleotide sequence: TGCGCCAGCAGCCAAGGGTCAGAAGAGACCCAGTACTTC. V gene TRBV4-1 combines with J gene TRBJ2-5; D is unclear. The CDR3 runs to 13 residues. Germline V lookup: CDR1 MGHRA, CDR2 YSYEKL. Trimming pared 1 base from V and 3 bases from J, leaving 6 bases between.

V gene TRBV6-5 combines with J gene TRBJ1-5; D remains unclear. Trimming shortened V by 0 bases and J by 0 bases, and 6 bases separated the two germline ends. The CDR3 runs to 15 residues. The germline V gene encodes CDR1 MNHEY and CDR2 SVGAGI. Here the CDR3 reads CASSYSGSSNQPQHF. The CDR3 region has the DNA TGTGCCAGCAGTTACTCGGGGAGTAGCAATCAGCCCCAGCATTTT.

The chain is built from TRBV6-6 and TRBJ1-1; 7 bases agree with TRBD1. Germline CDR1 reads MNHNY; CDR2 reads SVGAGI (reference sequence). The CDR3 has 14 residues. The J segment lost 3 bases and the V segment lost 7 bases, leaving 8 bases of the junction unmatched. The CDR3 spells CASNPTGLDTEAFF. The CDR3 DNA reads as TGTGCCAGCAACCCGACAGGGTTGGACACTGAAGCTTTCTTT.

The V gene is TRBV19, the J gene TRBJ2-3, with D perhaps TRBD2 (6 bases). Deletions cut 6 bases from V and 1 base from J, with 11 bases between. Germline CDR1 reads LNHDA; CDR2 reads SQIVND (reference sequence). There are 14 residues in the CDR3. CDR3 nucleotides: TGTGCCAGTAGGAGGTTAGCGGGCACAGATACGCAGTATTTT. Its translation: CASRRLAGTDTQYF.

Here the CDR3 reads CASRRDRRNTEAFF. CDR3 nucleotides: TGTGCCAGCAGGAGGGACAGGAGGAACACTGAAGCTTTCTTT. The chain couples TRBV5-4 to TRBJ1-1; 8 bases match TRBD1. Germline V lookup: CDR1 SGHNT, CDR2 YYREEE (reference sequence). This CDR3 has 14 amino acids. V shed 5 bases and J 1 base; nucleotides not matched to a gene: 4.

The sample holds a few counts of this clone. The chain couples TRBV11-3 to TRBJ2-7, with D possibly matching TRBD2 (7 bases). The CDR3 extends over 13 amino acids. Trimming left V 10 bases short and J 4 bases short, with 17 bases between. Germline V lookup: CDR1 SGHNT, CDR2 YENEEA. The CDR3 nucleotides read TGTGCCACCGGCGAGGGGGGGGGATACGAGCAGTACTTC. It translates to CATGEGGGYEQYF.

V and J are TRBV5-8 and TRBJ1-5; 10 bases line up with TRBD1. This CDR3 is built from 18 residues. Germline lookup yields CDR1 SGHTS and CDR2 YDEGEE. J was trimmed by 0 bases and V by 0 bases; bases with no gene match: 6. The CDR3 DNA reads as TGTGCCAGCAGCTTGGGGACAGGGGGGCTTCTTAGCAATCAGCCCCAGCATTTT. Translation gives CASSLGTGGLLSNQPQHF.

The chain employs TRBV5-1 and TRBJ2-7; the match to TRBD2 covers 12 bases. Per the germline V gene, CDR1 is SGHRS and CDR2 is YFSETQ. The junction had 9 bases not matched to a gene; V was cut back by 2 bases and J by 12 bases. The CDR3 consists of 14 residues. Here the CDR3 DNA reads TGCGCCAGCAGCTTCGGTCTAGCGGGAGGGAGGCGGTACTTC. This codes for CASSFGLAGGRRYF. Full variable domain (missing parts from reference TRBV5-1 and TRBJ2-7): KAGVTQTPRYLIKTRGQQVTLSCSPISGHRSVSWYQQTPGQGLQFLFEYFSETQRNKGNFPGRFSGRQFSNSRSEMNVSTLELGDSALYLCASSFGLAGGRRYFGPGTRLTVT.

The chain combines TRBV11-3 with TRBJ2-7; 9 nucleotides match TRBD1. Trimming took 3 bases from V and 4 from J; bases not matched to a gene: 7. This CDR3 has 15 amino acids. CDR1 is SGHNT, CDR2 YENEEA, per germline. The CDR3 DNA is TGTGCCAGCAGCTTGCCCGGGACAGGGAGGTACGAGCAGTACTTC. This sequence encodes CASSLPGTGRYEQYF.

The chain joins TRBV28 to TRBJ2-7, with TRBD2 matching over 9 bases. This CDR3 has 16 amino acids. Trimming cost V 3 bases and J 5 bases; bases outside gene matches: 11. Germline-derived CDR1 and CDR2 are MDHEN and SYDVKM. For the CDR3, the DNA is TGTGCCAGCAGTTTTTGGGGTAGCGGGAGCCTTAACGAGCAGTACTTC. Amino acid sequence: CASSFWGSGSLNEQYF.